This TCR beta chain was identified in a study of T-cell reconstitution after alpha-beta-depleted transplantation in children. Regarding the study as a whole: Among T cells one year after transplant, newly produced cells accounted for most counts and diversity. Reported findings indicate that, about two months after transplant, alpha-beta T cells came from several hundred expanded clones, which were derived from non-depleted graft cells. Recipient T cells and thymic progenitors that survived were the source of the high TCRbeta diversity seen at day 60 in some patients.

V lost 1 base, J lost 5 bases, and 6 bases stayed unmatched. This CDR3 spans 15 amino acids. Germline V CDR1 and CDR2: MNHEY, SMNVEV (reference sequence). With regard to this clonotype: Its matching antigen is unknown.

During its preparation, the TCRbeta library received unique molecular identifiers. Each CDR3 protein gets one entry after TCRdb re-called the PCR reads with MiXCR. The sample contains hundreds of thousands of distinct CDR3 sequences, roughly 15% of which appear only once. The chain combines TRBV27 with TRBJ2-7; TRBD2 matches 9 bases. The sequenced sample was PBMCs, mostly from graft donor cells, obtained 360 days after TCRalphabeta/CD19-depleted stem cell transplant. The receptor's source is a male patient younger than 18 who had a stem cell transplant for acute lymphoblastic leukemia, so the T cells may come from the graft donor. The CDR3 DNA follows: TGTGCCAGCAGTTTATGGTCTGGCGGGAGGGACGAGCAGTACTTC. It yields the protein CASSLWSGGRDEQYF.